The 3 T cell receptor beta chains below come from one sample, sequenced in a study of post-analysis software for immune sequencing data. Study results and limitations: Patients showed TRBV5-6, TRBV5-1 and TRBV20-1 among 4 or 5 TRBV segments more frequent than in controls.

Unique-molecular-identifier-tagged TCR beta cDNA libraries were used. TCRdb recomputed calls from the PCR reads with MiXCR, one row per CDR3 protein. This table holds about half a million distinct CDR3 sequences, 45% found once. These receptors' targets are unknown. Sequencing was performed on blood. The receptors come from a girl under 18 with multiple sclerosis.

This clonotype occurred many times. The chain carries TRBV6-4 and TRBJ2-1; D not certain. CDR3 length equals 15 residues. The germline gives CDR1 MRHNA, CDR2 SNTAGT. Trimming stripped 0 bases from V and 2 bases from J, with 8 bases between. CDR3 in amino acids: CASSDSSGTYNEQFF. CDR3 DNA: TGTGCCAGCAGTGACTCGAGTGGGACCTACAATGAGCAGTTCTTC.

The chain links TRBV7-9 to TRBJ1-5, with TRBD1 identical over 8 bases. The V segment lost 4 bases and the J segment 9 bases; nucleotides outside the gene matches: 5. The CDR3 covers 13 residues. Germline CDR1 and CDR2: SEHNR and FQNEAQ (reference sequence). The CDR3: CASSSRQGLPQHF. CDR3 nucleotides: TGTGCCAGCAGCTCAAGACAGGGGCTGCCCCAGCATTTT. Supplemented by reference TRBV7-9 and TRBJ1-5, the full variable domain reads DTGVSQNPRHKITKRGQNVTFRCDPISEHNRLYWYRQTLGQGPEFLTYFQNEAQLEKSRLLSDRFSAERPKGSFSTLEIQRTEQGDSAMYLCASSSRQGLPQHFGDGTRLSIL.

This clonotype was counted between two and nine times. DNA for the CDR3: TGTGCCTTTACTTATGGGAGGGTTTTGCGGCAGTCCGATGGCTACACCTTC. Protein: CAFTYGRVLRQSDGYTF. V is TRBV30 and J is TRBJ1-2; D not certain. The V gene's germline CDR1 is GTSNPN and CDR2 SVGIG (reference sequence). CDR3 length: 17 residues. Trimming left V 7 bases short and J 6 bases short, with 30 bases between.